This TCR beta chain emerged from a study of Ad26.COV2.S vaccination and SARS-CoV-2 variants. Study background: Donor participated within the Ad26.COV2.S arm of the COV1001 trial. Participants got Ad26.COV2.S intramuscularly, once or twice 56 days apart.

Described treatment: roughly 20 received Ad26.COV2.S at low or high dose, single or two shots; several received placebo; per-sample allocation not given. Day 63 following the first vaccine or placebo injection was when the samples were taken. At a Boston site, the person donating was an adult of 18-55 years. Assay: immunoSEQ multiplex PCR; the TCRdb copy retains only in-frame clones and omits some. The sample has some 340,000 clones; just under 85% are singletons. The sequenced sample was peripheral blood, obtained in a trial of Ad26.COV2.S vaccine versus placebo. The TCR originated in a person aged 18 to 59 who received the Ad26.COV2.S COVID-19 vaccine or a placebo.

The DNA of the CDR3 is TGCGCCGGCACCCCGTCAAGGGGGTTGGCGGGTGGGCAGTTCTTC. Encoded protein: CAGTPSRGLAGGQFF. The genes are TRBV10-2 and TRBJ2-1, with D tentatively TRBD1 (6 bases). Germline CDR1 reads WSHSY; CDR2 reads SAAADI. Trimming stripped 11 bases from V and 12 bases from J, with 29 bases between. CDR3 length: 15 residues.